What follows are 18 T cell receptor beta chains derived from one specimen sequenced in a study of T cells in tumors after PD-1 blockade. Sequencing used immunoSEQ multiplex PCR; TCRdb keeps in-frame clones, though not all of them. The sample holds tens of thousands of clones, around four fifths seen once. The specimen comprised PBMCs, sampled before anti-PD-1 therapy. Receptors originate from a human donor with advanced basal cell or squamous cell carcinoma (not recorded which).

This chain connects TRBV7-8 to TRBJ2-2, with no clear D. Trimming took off 0 bases at V and 8 bases at J, with 4 bases between the two ends. CDR1 and CDR2 from the germline V gene are SGHVS and FQNEAQ. The CDR3 spans 12 residues. The CDR3 region has the DNA TGTGCCAGCAGCTTAGCATCTGGGGAGCTGTTTTTT. Its translation is CASSLASGELFF.

The V gene is TRBV9, the J gene TRBJ1-1; unclear D gene. Trimming shortened V by 4 bases and J by 6 bases, and 16 bases separated the two germline ends. The germline V gene encodes CDR1 SGDLS and CDR2 YYNGEE. The CDR3 loop spans 14 amino acids. The CDR3 DNA sequence: TGTGCCAGCAGCCCCGAGCGTACGGGCTCTGAAGCTTTCTTT. This encodes CASSPERTGSEAFF.

The V and J genes are TRBV19 and TRBJ2-4; TRBD1 aligns across 7 bases. This CDR3 has 16 amino acids. Unmatched junction bases numbered 12, after V lost 4 bases and J lost 6 bases. Germline loops: CDR1 LNHDA, CDR2 SQIVND (reference sequence). CDR3 in amino acids: CASSTSNRGGTNIQYF. The CDR3 DNA reads TGTGCCAGTAGTACGTCCAACAGGGGTGGGACAAACATTCAGTACTTC. The full variable domain, with the rest looked up from reference TRBV19 and TRBJ2-4, is DGGITQSPKYLFRKEGQNVTLSCEQNLNHDAMYWYRQDPGQGLRLIYYSQIVNDFQKGDIAEGYSVSREKKESFPLTVTSAQKNPTAFYLCASSTSNRGGTNIQYFGAGTRLSVL.

The chain couples TRBV6-5 to TRBJ2-1; D is perhaps TRBD2 (7 bases). V dropped 6 bases and J dropped 5 bases, with 14 bases sitting between them. Germline CDR1 MNHEY, CDR2 SVGAGI. This CDR3 contains 14 residues. The CDR3 region has the DNA TGTGCCAGCAGAAGGGGGGGGCCGGACAATGAGCAGTTCTTC. Translation: CASRRGGPDNEQFF.

The chain has TRBV7-8 and TRBJ2-1; 10 positions agree with TRBD2. CDR3 length: 17 residues. The J segment lost 4 bases and the V segment lost 5 bases, leaving 11 bases of the junction unmatched. Germline V gene lookup returns CDR1 SGHVS and CDR2 FQNEAQ. CDR3 amino acids: CASSPGPTSGAYNEQFF. CDR3 coding DNA: TGTGCCAGCAGCCCGGGACCAACTAGCGGGGCGTACAATGAGCAGTTCTTC. The entire variable domain, with the rest obtained from reference TRBV7-8 and TRBJ2-1, is as follows: GAGVSQSPRYKVAKRGQDVALRCDPISGHVSLFWYQQALGQGPEFLTYFQNEAQLDKSGLPSDRFFAERPEGSVSTLKIQRTQQEDSAVYLCASSPGPTSGAYNEQFFGPGTRLTVL.

Of note for this clone: Other nucleotide sequences in the sample specify the same CDR3. This chain links TRBV2 with TRBJ1-4; no reliable D call. V lost 1 base and J lost 8, with 11 bases in between. Germline V gene data show CDR1 as SNHLY and CDR2 as FYNNEI. The CDR3 covers 14 residues. Here the CDR3 DNA reads TGTGCCAGCAGTGAAGAAGGGCTTTGGGAAAAACTGTTTTTT. This translates into CASSEEGLWEKLFF.

The chain joins TRBV15 to TRBJ2-3; weak D call: TRBD2 (7 bases). Germline assignment: CDR1 LNHNV and CDR2 YYDKDF (reference sequence). The CDR3 is 14 residues long. V lost 1 base to trimming and J lost 5 bases, with 10 bases between them. In DNA, the CDR3 is TGTGCCACCAGCAGAGGAGGGGGGGAAGATACGCAGTATTTT. Translation gives CATSRGGGEDTQYF.

V usage is TRBV28 and J usage is TRBJ2-7; D is possibly TRBD1 or TRBD2 (6 bases each). The CDR3 contains 13 residues. V was pared by 5 bases and J by 7 bases, with 15 bases between. Germline V gene sequence: CDR1 MDHEN, CDR2 SYDVKM. CDR3 sequence (DNA): TGTGCCAGCAGTACGGGACGGGGGACAGAGCAGTACTTC. Translated: CASSTGRGTEQYF.

This sequence joins TRBV5-5 and TRBJ1-1; D is unclear. The CDR3 covers 15 residues. The germline CDR1 and CDR2 sequences are SGHKS and YYEKEE (reference sequence). The ends were cut back, 3 bases at V and 0 bases at J, with 12 bases in the middle. CDR3 amino acids: CASSWTQFLNTEAFF. The CDR3 nucleotides read TGTGCCAGCAGCTGGACTCAGTTTTTGAACACTGAAGCTTTCTTT.

A remark on this clone: Other nucleotide sequences from this sample produce the same CDR3. The rearrangement uses TRBV4-1 and TRBJ2-5; 10 bases match TRBD1. This CDR3 is built from 14 residues. Germline V lookup: CDR1 MGHRA, CDR2 YSYEKL. J was trimmed by 5 bases and V by 4 bases; bases with no gene match: 4. CDR3 residues: CASSPGTGEETQYF. CDR3 bases: TGCGCCAGCAGCCCCGGGACAGGGGAGGAGACCCAGTACTTC.

The chain couples TRBV18 to TRBJ1-3; tentatively, D is TRBD1 (5 bases). This CDR3 has 13 residues. The germline CDR1 and CDR2 sequences are KGHSH and LQKENI. The V and J ends lost 2 bases and 4 bases respectively, with 6 bases between them. The CDR3 here is CASSPGAGNTIYF. CDR3 coding DNA: TGTGCCAGCTCACCAGGGGCCGGAAACACCATATATTTT.

Details on this clone: The germline gene is not matched at one end of the junction; a read error may be the cause. The J gene is TRBJ1-3, the V gene TRBV29-1, with unresolved D. CDR1 is SQVTM, CDR2 ANQGSEA, per germline. This CDR3 is 11 amino acids long. The CDR3, as DNA: TGCAGCTCATCAACTGGGAACACCATATATTTT. Its protein is CSSSTGNTIYF.

The chain has TRBV19 and TRBJ2-1; 10 bases are a match to TRBD2. There are 17 residues in the CDR3. V lost 4 bases and J lost 6; bases outside the gene matches: 12. The germline CDR1 and CDR2 sequences are LNHDA and SQIVND (reference sequence). CDR3 nucleotides: TGTGCCAGTAGTACCGAGCGGGAGGGCCTACGAAGCAATGAGCAGTTCTTC. It is translated as CASSTEREGLRSNEQFF. The whole variable domain, filled in from reference TRBV19 and TRBJ2-1, reads DGGITQSPKYLFRKEGQNVTLSCEQNLNHDAMYWYRQDPGQGLRLIYYSQIVNDFQKGDIAEGYSVSREKKESFPLTVTSAQKNPTAFYLCASSTEREGLRSNEQFFGPGTRLTVL.

V is TRBV5-5 and J is TRBJ2-1, with TRBD2 matching over 7 bases. The CDR3 has 14 amino acids. The germline V gene has CDR1 SGHKS and CDR2 YYEKEE (reference sequence). V lost 5 bases to trimming and J lost 8 bases; unmatched junction nucleotides: 10. Written as DNA, the CDR3 is TGTGCCAGCAGTGAAGCGGGATTGTTTGATGAGCAGTTCTTC. It encodes CASSEAGLFDEQFF.

The rearrangement links TRBV7-9 to TRBJ1-2; 7 bases are shared with TRBD1. Germline V gene sequence: CDR1 SEHNR, CDR2 FQNEAQ (reference sequence). V lost 5 bases and J lost 2; bases outside the gene matches: 8. The CDR3 spans 15 residues. In DNA form, the CDR3 reads TGTGCCAGCAGCCAAACAGGGGAACTCAACTATGGCTACACCTTC. This gives the protein CASSQTGELNYGYTF.

This clone has just a few counts. This chain links TRBV4-1 with TRBJ2-7, with D possibly being TRBD2 (5 bases). This CDR3 contains 13 residues. From germline, CDR1 is MGHRA and CDR2 YSYEKL. Between the trimmed V and J ends, which lost 6 bases and 3 bases, there was a span of 12 bases. The CDR3 sequence is CASSPRALYEQYF. DNA for the CDR3: TGCGCCAGCAGTCCGCGGGCCCTCTACGAGCAGTACTTC.

The chain couples TRBV28 to TRBJ1-1; D not certain. CDR1 is MDHEN and CDR2 is SYDVKM in the germline V gene. The V end lost 3 bases, the J end lost 3 bases, and 14 bases lay between the germline ends. The CDR3 runs to 15 residues. CDR3 coding DNA: TGTGCCAGCAGTTTTCTGCTCGGGGAGCACACTGAAGCTTTCTTT. It yields the protein CASSFLLGEHTEAFF.

CDR3 DNA: TGTGCCAGTATGGGGAGCGGGAACGGGGACAATGAGCAGTTCTTC. This sequence encodes CASMGSGNGDNEQFF. The rearrangement links TRBV19 to TRBJ2-1; 7 bases align to TRBD2. The CDR3 contains 15 residues. Germline CDR1 reads LNHDA; CDR2 reads SQIVND (reference sequence). The V gene end was trimmed by 7 bases and the J gene end by 5 bases; junction bases not matched to a gene: 11.